This T cell receptor (beta chain) was documented in a study of beta chain features in type 1 diabetes. V lost 2 bases and J lost 7, with 12 bases in between. The CDR3 has 14 residues. Germline-derived CDR1 and CDR2 are SGHTA and FQGTGA. General study findings and limits: TCRB CDR3 length was moderately but significantly reduced in all four CD4+ subsets of Type 1 diabetes patients. Diminished insertions and augmented deletions at VDJ junctions characterized type 1 diabetes patients. The study notes PCR might favor shorter templates equally in patients and controls. Naive, central memory and Treg TCRB repertoires seemed to resemble each other more closely in patients than they did in healthy donors.

This clone showed up just a few times. Its antigen is still unknown. Each of the CD4+ naive, central memory, regulatory and stem cell-like memory populations was sorted via CD45RO/CCR7/CD25/CD127/CD95/CD27. TCRB transcripts that were expressed got sequenced, as all of the isolated RNA had been reverse transcribed. Sequencing was performed with immunoSEQ multiplex PCR; in TCRdb, only in-frame clones are kept and a portion is missing. The sample lists some 200,000 clones, 16% occurring once. J is TRBJ2-4 and V is TRBV7-3, with a weak D call TRBD2 (6 bases). The receptor comes from a man younger than 40 with type 1 diabetes. Sequencing used naive CD4+ T cells from blood. CDR3 loop: CASSLAQGGNIQYF. The CDR3 DNA reads TGTGCCAGCAGCTTAGCGCAGGGAGGCAACATTCAGTACTTC.